This T cell receptor (beta chain) was captured in a study of beta chain features in type 1 diabetes. Expressed TCRB transcripts were sequenced because the entire RNA isolate underwent reverse transcription. TCRdb's copy holds only in-frame clones and misses some; the assay was immunoSEQ multiplex PCR. This table holds some 660,000 clones, over 11% found once. As concerns this clone: Its target is not known. Other nucleotide sequences in the sample specify the same CDR3.

Overall study findings and caveats: Type 1 diabetes patients had TCRB CDR3s that were shorter (moderately but significantly so) in all four CD4+ subsets. The question left open here concerned HLA type influencing TCRB rearrangement.

The CDR3 is 14 amino acids. Germline CDR1 reads MNHNY; CDR2 reads SVGAGI (reference sequence). The germline V and J ends were trimmed by 0 bases and 4 bases, with 7 bases remaining between them. Sorting that relied on CD45RO/CCR7/CD25/CD127/CD95/CD27 yielded CD4+ naive, central memory, regulatory and stem cell-like memory cells. This TCR came from a man aged 18 to 29 with type 1 diabetes. The sample was naive CD4+ T cells from blood. The chain links TRBV6-6 to TRBJ1-5; possible D gene TRBD1, 5 bases. The CDR3 coding sequence is TGTGCCAGCAGTTACTCGTCAGGGAATCAGCCCCAGCATTTT. This codes for CASSYSSGNQPQHF.